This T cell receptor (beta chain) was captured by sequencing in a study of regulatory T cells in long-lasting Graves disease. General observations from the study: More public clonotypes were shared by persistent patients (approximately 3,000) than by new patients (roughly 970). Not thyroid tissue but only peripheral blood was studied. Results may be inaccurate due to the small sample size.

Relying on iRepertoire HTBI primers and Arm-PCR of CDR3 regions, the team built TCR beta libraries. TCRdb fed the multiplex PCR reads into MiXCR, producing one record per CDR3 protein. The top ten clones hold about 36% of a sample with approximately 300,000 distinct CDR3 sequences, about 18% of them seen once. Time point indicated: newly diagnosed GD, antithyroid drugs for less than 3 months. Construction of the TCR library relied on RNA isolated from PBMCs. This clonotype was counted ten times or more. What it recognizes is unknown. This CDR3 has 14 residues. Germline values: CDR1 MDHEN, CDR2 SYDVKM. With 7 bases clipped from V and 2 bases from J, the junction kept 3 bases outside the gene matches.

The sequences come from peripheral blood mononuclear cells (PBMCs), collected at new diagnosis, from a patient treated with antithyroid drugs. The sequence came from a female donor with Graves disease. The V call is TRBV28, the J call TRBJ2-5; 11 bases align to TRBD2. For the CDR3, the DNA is TGTGCCAGCACCGGGACTAGCGGACAAGAGACCCAGTACTTC. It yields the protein CASTGTSGQETQYF.